Reported below is one TCR beta chain. Generated by immunoSEQ multiplex PCR, the TCRdb table keeps only in-frame clones and is missing some. The data contain about 2.1 million clones, roughly 93% of them singletons. The entry originates in a study of shared clonotypes between healthy human individuals. Cells designated naive CD8 were CD45RO-negative and were positively selected for CCR7, with terminally differentiated effector memory CD45RA+ cells excluded. Trimming shortened V by 6 bases and J by 5 bases, and 19 bases separated the two germline ends. This CDR3 comprises 16 residues. CDR1 and CDR2 (germline): MNHNY, SVGAGI (reference sequence).

The TCR comes from a man between 18 and 29 years old in good health. Some clones in this sample may be carry-over from other donors' samples. The chain carries TRBV6-6 and TRBJ2-2; D tentatively reads TRBD1 or TRBD2 (6 bases each). The sample taken for sequencing was naive CD8+ T cells from PBMCs. In nucleotides, the CDR3 is TGTGCCAGCAGACCCCTGGGGGGCGGGGAAACCGGGGAGCTGTTTTTT. This codes for CASRPLGGGETGELFF.